The 12 T cell receptor beta chains presented below share a single source sample, sequenced in a study of T cells in Graves' hyperthyroidism and ophthalmopathy. What was amplified from RNA transcripts were TCR beta CDR3 regions. An initial round of RT-PCR targeting the TCR CDR3 relied on the HTBI primer set. TCRdb reprocessed the multiplex PCR reads with MiXCR, giving one entry per CDR3 protein. The top ten hold about 7% of the sample, which has about 640,000 distinct CDR3 sequences, less than 45% seen once. Sequenced: peripheral blood or thyroid tissue (not recorded which). Source of these receptors: an adult man with Graves' disease, either hyperthyroidism or ophthalmopathy (not recorded which).

This clonotype was seen a handful of times. The rearrangement links TRBV2 to TRBJ1-4, with a tentative D call TRBD1 (5 bases). The V end was cut by 3 bases, the J end by 8 bases, with 13 bases between. The germline V gene encodes CDR1 SNHLY and CDR2 FYNNEI. The CDR3 is 14 amino acids. This CDR3 is CASSDVGGGEKLFF. CDR3 bases: TGTGCCAGCAGTGACGTCGGCGGGGGAGAAAAACTGTTTTTT.

The chain joins TRBV28 to TRBJ1-2, with D possibly being TRBD1 (6 bases). Germline CDR1 MDHEN, CDR2 SYDVKM. Trimming stripped 3 bases from V and 6 bases from J, with 14 bases between. This CDR3 is 14 amino acids long. The CDR3 reads CASSFSGGRDGYTF. Written as DNA, the CDR3 is TGTGCCAGCAGTTTCAGCGGGGGGCGGGATGGCTACACCTTC.

The rearrangement uses TRBV11-2 and TRBJ1-2; D is unresolved. Deletions cut 1 base from V and 8 bases from J, with 11 bases between. This CDR3 is 13 amino acids long. Germline V gene data show CDR1 as SGHAT and CDR2 as FQNNGV. The CDR3 region is CASSLAGSGGYTF. The CDR3 nucleotides are TGTGCCAGCAGCTTAGCTGGTTCGGGCGGCTACACCTTC.

The chain has TRBV15 and TRBJ2-7, with 7 bases identical to TRBD2. Germline V gene data show CDR1 as LNHNV and CDR2 as YYDKDF (reference sequence). V gave up 1 base and J gave up 6 bases; unmatched junction bases: 3. This CDR3 is 13 amino acids long. Here the CDR3 reads CATSRVAGVEQYF. The CDR3 DNA reads TGTGCCACCAGCAGAGTGGCGGGAGTCGAGCAGTACTTC.

This clonotype was seen ten or more times. The rearrangement uses TRBV9 and TRBJ1-3; a possible D gene is TRBD1 (6 bases). Trimming took off 3 bases at V and 0 bases at J, with 13 bases between the two ends. This CDR3 has 16 residues. In germline, CDR1 is SGDLS, CDR2 YYNGEE. The CDR3 DNA sequence: TGTGCCAGCAGCGGGACGACAGGCTACTCTGGAAACACCATATATTTT. As protein: CASSGTTGYSGNTIYF.

The CDR3 protein is CAISPGTDNSPLHF. The CDR3 DNA follows: TGTGCCATCAGTCCCGGGACAGATAATTCACCCCTCCACTTT. The J gene is TRBJ1-6, the V gene TRBV10-3; 7 positions match TRBD1. The ends lost 5 bases at V and 5 bases at J; junction bases unmatched: 3. Germline CDR1 and CDR2: ENHRY and SYGVKD. The CDR3 spans 14 residues.

Turning to this clonotype: A much larger clone lies one base from this, so it may be a read error. This chain connects TRBV29-1 to TRBJ1-1; perhaps TRBD1 as D (5 bases). CDR1 is SQVTM and CDR2 is ANQGSEA in the germline V gene. This CDR3 comprises 13 residues. DNA for the CDR3: TGCAGCGTTGACGGGACCCTGAACACTGAAGCTCTCTTT. Translating gives CSVDGTLNTEALF.

This chain joins TRBV20-1 and TRBJ1-2; possible D gene TRBD1, 5 bases. V lost 3 bases and J 4 bases, leaving 15 bases between the germline ends. CDR1 and CDR2 from the germline V gene are DFQATT and SNEGSKA (reference sequence). The length of the CDR3 is 14 residues. CDR3 amino acids: CSASGAPGPYGYTF. The CDR3 nucleotides read TGCAGTGCTAGCGGGGCGCCGGGCCCCTATGGCTACACCTTC.

This clonotype was recorded many times. The J gene is TRBJ1-1, the V gene TRBV7-9, with unresolved D. CDR3 size: 12 residues. The germline CDR1 and CDR2 sequences are SEHNR and FQNEAQ (reference sequence). The V end was cut by 5 bases, the J end by 4 bases, with 8 bases between. CDR3: CASSQAGTEAFF. In DNA, the CDR3 is TGTGCCAGCAGCCAGGCCGGCACTGAAGCTTTCTTT.

The chain has TRBV29-1 and TRBJ1-1; tentative D call: TRBD1 (5 bases). Germline CDR1 reads SQVTM; CDR2 reads ANQGSEA. The CDR3 has 13 amino acids. The germline V and J ends were trimmed by 4 bases and 7 bases, with 16 bases remaining between them. CDR3 loop: CSVGRAGLSEAFF. CDR3 in DNA: TGCAGCGTTGGAAGGGCAGGGTTGAGTGAAGCTTTCTTT.

The V and J genes are TRBV10-3 and TRBJ2-5; TRBD1 agrees at 8 bases. CDR3 length equals 14 residues. Per the germline V gene, CDR1 is ENHRY and CDR2 is SYGVKD. The ends lost 4 bases at V and 4 bases at J; junction bases unmatched: 5. CDR3 residues: CAISGQGAPETQYF. The CDR3 coding sequence is TGTGCCATCAGTGGCCAGGGGGCCCCAGAGACCCAGTACTTC.

This clonotype was picked up many times. The V and J genes are TRBV29-1 and TRBJ1-4; tentative D call: TRBD1 (6 bases). The V gene lost 7 bases and the J gene lost 8 bases, with 14 bases spanning the gap. This CDR3 is built from 12 residues. Looked up from germline, CDR1 is SQVTM and CDR2 is ANQGSEA. CDR3: CSATQGQEKLFF. DNA of the CDR3: TGCAGCGCCACCCAGGGGCAGGAAAAACTGTTTTTT.